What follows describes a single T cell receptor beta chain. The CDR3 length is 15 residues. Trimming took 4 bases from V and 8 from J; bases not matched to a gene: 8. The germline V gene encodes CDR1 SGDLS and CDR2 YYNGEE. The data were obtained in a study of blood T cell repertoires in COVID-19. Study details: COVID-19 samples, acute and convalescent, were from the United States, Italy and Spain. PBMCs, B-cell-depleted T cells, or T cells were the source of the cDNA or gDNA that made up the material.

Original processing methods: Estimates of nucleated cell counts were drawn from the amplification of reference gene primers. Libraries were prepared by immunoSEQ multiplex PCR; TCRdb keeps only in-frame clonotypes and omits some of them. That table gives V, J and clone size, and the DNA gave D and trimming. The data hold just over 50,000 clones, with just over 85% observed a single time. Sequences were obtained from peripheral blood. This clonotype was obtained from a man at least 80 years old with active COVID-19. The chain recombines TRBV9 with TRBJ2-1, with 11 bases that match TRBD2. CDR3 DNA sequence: TGTGCCAGCAGCCCCCGACTAGCGGGAATGGATGAGCAGTTCTTC. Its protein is CASSPRLAGMDEQFF. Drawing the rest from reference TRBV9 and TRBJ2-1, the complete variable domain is DSGVTQTPKHLITATGQRVTLRCSPRSGDLSVYWYQQSLDQGLQFLIQYYNGEERAKGNILERFSAQQFPDLHSELNLSSLELGDSALYFCASSPRLAGMDEQFFGPGTRLTVL.